This entry lists 20 T cell receptor beta chains sequenced from one sample in a study of T cells in Graves' hyperthyroidism and ophthalmopathy. RNA transcripts gave rise to amplified TCR beta CDR3 regions. The HTBI primer set served for first-round RT-PCR of the TCR CDR3. TCRdb fed the multiplex PCR reads into MiXCR, producing one record per CDR3 protein. The repertoire has over 650,000 distinct CDR3 sequences, approximately 42% of them found once; the top ten carry approximately 7.2%. Specimen: peripheral blood or thyroid tissue (not recorded which). The receptors here all came from an adult man with Graves' disease, either hyperthyroidism or ophthalmopathy (not recorded which).

This clonotype has a count of ten or more. V is TRBV7-9 and J is TRBJ2-7, with TRBD2 matching 15 bases. Trimming cost V 4 bases and J 2 bases; bases outside gene matches: 3. The CDR3 covers 16 residues. Germline assignment: CDR1 SEHNR and CDR2 FQNEAQ (reference sequence). In nucleotides, the CDR3 is TGTGCCAGCAGCTCCTGGACTAGCGGGAGGGCCTACGAGCAGTACTTC. Translating gives CASSSWTSGRAYEQYF.

This clonotype was detected ten times or more. V usage is TRBV20-1 and J usage is TRBJ1-6; possible D gene TRBD1, 5 bases. The V gene lost 1 base and the J gene lost 6 bases, with 10 bases spanning the gap. The CDR3 consists of 14 residues. Per the germline V gene, CDR1 is DFQATT and CDR2 is SNEGSKA (reference sequence). CDR3 coding DNA: TGCAGTGCTAGAGGGGCGGGACTTAATTCACCCCTCCACTTT. It specifies CSARGAGLNSPLHF.

The V gene is TRBV24-1, the J gene TRBJ2-5; no firm D call. The last part of the DNA fits TRBJ2-1 better; the J call may be wrong. The CDR3 is 10 residues long. The germline V gene encodes CDR1 KGHDR and CDR2 SFDVKD. The chain's CDR3 is CATSGVEQFF. CDR3 sequence (DNA): TGTGCCACCAGTGGCGTTGAGCAGTTCTTC.

The rearrangement joins TRBV7-3 to TRBJ2-7; TRBD2 matches at 16 bases. V gave up 5 bases and J gave up 3 bases; unmatched junction bases: 7. Germline CDR1 is SGHTA and CDR2 is FQGTGA. This CDR3 is 17 amino acids long. The CDR3 nucleotides are TGTGCCAGCAGCCAAGCGGGACTAGCGGGAGGGCTCTACGAGCAGTACTTC. Protein product: CASSQAGLAGGLYEQYF.

The table lists this clonotype with a few counts. The gene calls are TRBV20-1 and TRBJ1-1; no clear D gene. The germline V gene has CDR1 DFQATT and CDR2 SNEGSKA (reference sequence). This CDR3 is built from 10 residues. V lost 6 bases, J lost 9 bases, and 11 bases lay in between. DNA for the CDR3: TGCAGTGCGCGGCCGAGACAAGCTTTCTTT. Its protein product is CSARPRQAFF.

This clonotype occurred a few times. The V call is TRBV2, the J call TRBJ1-1, with D maybe TRBD1 (5 bases). Germline V gives CDR1 SNHLY, CDR2 FYNNEI. V was shortened by 0 bases and J by 8 bases, with 13 bases between the two germline ends. The CDR3 sequence is 14 residues long. CDR3 sequence (DNA): TGTGCCAGCAGTGAAGCGCTGCGAGGGGTGGAAGCTTTCTTT. This codes for CASSEALRGVEAFF.

This clonotype was observed a few times. The rearrangement links TRBV7-2 to TRBJ2-7; D is unresolved. With 5 bases removed from V and 3 bases from J, the gap between germline ends came to 11 bases. The CDR3 extends over 13 amino acids. Germline values: CDR1 SGHTA, CDR2 FQGNSA. CDR3 loop: CASSTGSVYEQYF. CDR3 sequence (DNA): TGTGCCAGCAGCACGGGCTCCGTCTACGAGCAGTACTTC.

The rearrangement links TRBV12-3 or TRBV12-4 to TRBJ1-1; no definite D call. V shed 2 bases and J shed 1 base, with 14 bases lying between them. The CDR3 has 16 amino acids. The CDR3 region is CASSLIPVGSNTEAFF. In nucleotides, the CDR3 is TGTGCCAGCAGTTTAATCCCGGTGGGTTCGAACACTGAAGCTTTCTTT.

The chain carries TRBV29-1 and TRBJ2-7; 9 nucleotides align to TRBD1. The CDR3 has 12 amino acids. Germline CDR1 is SQVTM and CDR2 is ANQGSEA. V shed 6 bases and J 7 bases; nucleotides not matched to a gene: 7. Written as DNA, the CDR3 is TGCAGCGTAACCGGGACAGGGAGGGAGCAGTACTTC. Translation: CSVTGTGREQYF.

The V call is TRBV5-1, the J call TRBJ1-5; D possibly corresponds to TRBD1 (5 bases). The V gene's germline CDR1 is SGHRS and CDR2 YFSETQ. The CDR3 contains 16 residues. V lost 4 bases and J lost 11, with 25 bases in between. The CDR3 DNA reads TGCGCCAGCAGCCCGGGACTAGCGGGGGTGCAAGAGACCCAGCATTTT. It specifies CASSPGLAGVQETQHF. The entire variable domain, with the rest obtained from reference TRBV5-1 and TRBJ1-5, is as follows: KAGVTQTPRYLIKTRGQQVTLSCSPISGHRSVSWYQQTPGQGLQFLFEYFSETQRNKGNFPGRFSGRQFSNSRSEMNVSTLELGDSALYLCASSPGLAGVQETQHFGDGTRLSIL.

At least ten counts were recorded for this clonotype. The chain couples TRBV24-1 to TRBJ1-1; tentatively, D is TRBD1 (5 bases). The CDR3 runs 13 residues. The V gene's germline CDR1 is KGHDR and CDR2 SFDVKD. V lost 3 bases and J lost 6, with 10 bases in between. The CDR3 reads CATSDPRVAEAFF. For the CDR3, the DNA is TGTGCCACCAGTGATCCCAGGGTGGCTGAAGCTTTCTTT.

The gene calls are TRBV19 and TRBJ1-6; possibly TRBD1 for D (5 bases). From germline, CDR1 is LNHDA and CDR2 SQIVND (reference sequence). The CDR3 sequence is 13 residues long. V was clipped by 3 bases and J by 5 bases, with 5 bases between them. CDR3 loop: CASSIRDNSPLHF. The CDR3 bases are TGTGCCAGTAGTATCAGGGATAATTCACCCCTCCACTTT.

This clonotype was seen more than once but under ten times. V usage is TRBV20-1 and J usage is TRBJ2-5, with D perhaps matching TRBD2 (6 bases). Germline CDR1 reads DFQATT; CDR2 reads SNEGSKA (reference sequence). The CDR3 contains 13 residues. V gave up 6 bases and J gave up 4 bases, with 15 bases separating them. CDR3 DNA sequence: TGCAGTGCCACCCCAGGAGGGCCAGAGACCCAGTACTTC. Amino acid sequence: CSATPGGPETQYF.

This clonotype was found many times. The chain links TRBV29-1 to TRBJ1-2; D is unresolved. The CDR3 sequence is 13 residues long. Germline V gene sequence: CDR1 SQVTM, CDR2 ANQGSEA. V dropped 1 base and J dropped 2 bases, with 8 bases sitting between them. The CDR3 sequence: CSVEVPGNYGYTF. CDR3 nucleotide sequence: TGCAGCGTTGAAGTTCCGGGAAACTATGGCTACACCTTC.

This clonotype was detected only a few times. This chain uses TRBV7-2 with TRBJ1-2; maybe TRBD1 (6 bases). Germline V gene data show CDR1 as SGHTA and CDR2 as FQGNSA. CDR3 length: 13 amino acids. V was shortened by 2 bases and J by 8 bases, with 12 bases between the two germline ends. The CDR3 nucleotides read TGTGCCAGCAGCTTAAACAGGGCGGTGGGCTACACCTTC. Protein sequence: CASSLNRAVGYTF.

This clonotype was seen repeatedly, ten times or more. The chain couples TRBV7-9 to TRBJ1-2; possibly TRBD1 for D (6 bases). Germline assignment: CDR1 SEHNR and CDR2 FQNEAQ (reference sequence). With 5 bases removed from V and 8 bases from J, the gap between germline ends came to 18 bases. This CDR3 spans 14 amino acids. DNA of the CDR3: TGTGCCAGCAGCATCGGGGGGGCGGCTCAAGGCTACACCTTC. Protein product: CASSIGGAAQGYTF.

The chain combines TRBV20-1 with TRBJ1-4; D gene ambiguous. There are 16 residues in the CDR3. Trimming removed 0 bases from V and 1 base from J, with 12 bases in between. Germline V CDR1 and CDR2: DFQATT, SNEGSKA (reference sequence). Here the CDR3 reads CSARDRRTVTNEKLFF. The CDR3 region has the DNA TGCAGTGCTAGAGATCGCAGAACAGTAACTAATGAAAAACTGTTTTTT.

At least ten counts were recorded for this clonotype. V is TRBV10-3 and J is TRBJ1-1, with a tentative D call TRBD1 (5 bases). Germline CDR1 and CDR2: ENHRY and SYGVKD. The ends were cut back, 10 bases at V and 2 bases at J, with 11 bases in the middle. The CDR3 covers 12 residues. The CDR3 sequence is CATGQPNTEAFF. CDR3 nucleotides: TGTGCCACCGGACAACCTAACACTGAAGCTTTCTTT.

Comment on this clonotype: A much larger clone lies one base from this, so it may be a read error. V gene TRBV2 combines with J gene TRBJ1-5, with 8 bases matching TRBD1. Unmatched junction bases numbered 2, after V lost 6 bases and J lost 4 bases. Per the germline V gene, CDR1 is SNHLY and CDR2 is FYNNEI. The CDR3 has 13 residues. The CDR3 reads CASRHRGNQPQHF. Written as DNA, the CDR3 is TGTGCCAGCAGACACAGGGGGAATCAGCCCCAGCATTTT. Variable domain in full (rest from reference TRBV2 and TRBJ1-5): EPEVTQTPSHQVTQMGQEVILRCVPISNHLYFYWYRQILGQKVEFLVSFYNNEISEKSEIFDDQFSVERPDGSNFTLKIRSTKLEDSAMYFCASRHRGNQPQHFGDGTRLSIL.

This clonotype has just a few counts. This chain links TRBV5-6 with TRBJ1-5, with D perhaps matching TRBD1 (6 bases). The CDR3 totals 16 residues. V lost 0 bases and J 4 bases, leaving 14 bases between the germline ends. Per germline, CDR1 SGHDT and CDR2 YYEEEE. The CDR3 bases are TGTGCCAGCAGCTTGGCCGGGGGGGCGCGAAATCAGCCCCAGCATTTT. Its translation: CASSLAGGARNQPQHF.